This TCR beta chain was sequenced during a study of radiotherapy plus CTLA-4 blockade in lung cancer. Across the whole study: Objective responses were observed in approximately 20% of patients, and disease control was achieved by 30% to 40%.

Trimming stripped 0 bases from V and 5 bases from J, with 13 bases between. Germline CDR1 is ENHRY and CDR2 is SYGVKD. The CDR3 totals 15 residues. This table comes from immunoSEQ multiplex PCR, and its TCRdb copy is limited to in-frame clones, with some not included. Of tens of thousands of clones in the sample, approximately 79% were seen once. General observations from the study: Subsequent to radiotherapy plus ipilimumab, tumor-derived TCR clones underwent expansion in blood.

Those with chemo-refractory metastatic non-small-cell lung cancer were treated with focal radiation combined with CTLA-4 blockade using ipilimumab. A word on this clone: What it binds is not known.

The source is a human donor with non-small cell lung cancer who had stable disease on radiotherapy plus ipilimumab. Sequencing was performed on peripheral blood, taken from a patient treated with radiotherapy plus ipilimumab. The chain joins TRBV10-3 to TRBJ1-2; D perhaps matches TRBD1 (5 bases). In DNA, the CDR3 is TGTGCCATCAGTGAGTCACCAGGGAATGGGTATGGCTACACCTTC. As protein: CAISESPGNGYGYTF.